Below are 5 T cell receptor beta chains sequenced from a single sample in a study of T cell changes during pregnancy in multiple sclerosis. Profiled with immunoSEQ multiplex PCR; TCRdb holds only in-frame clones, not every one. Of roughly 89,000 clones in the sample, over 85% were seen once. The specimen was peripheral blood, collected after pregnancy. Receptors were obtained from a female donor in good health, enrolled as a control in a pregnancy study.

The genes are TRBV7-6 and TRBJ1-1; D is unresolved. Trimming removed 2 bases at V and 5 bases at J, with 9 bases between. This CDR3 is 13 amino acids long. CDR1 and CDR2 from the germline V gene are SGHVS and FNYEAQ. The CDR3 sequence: CASSLSGGTEAFF. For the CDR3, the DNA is TGTGCCAGCAGCTTATCCGGAGGGACTGAAGCTTTCTTT.

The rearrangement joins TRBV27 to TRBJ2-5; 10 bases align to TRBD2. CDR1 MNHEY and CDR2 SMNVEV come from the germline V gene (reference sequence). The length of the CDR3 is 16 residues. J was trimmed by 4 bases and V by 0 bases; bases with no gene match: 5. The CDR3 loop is CASSLSPSGRRETQYF. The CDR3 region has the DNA TGTGCCAGCAGTTTATCCCCTAGCGGGAGACGAGAGACCCAGTACTTC.

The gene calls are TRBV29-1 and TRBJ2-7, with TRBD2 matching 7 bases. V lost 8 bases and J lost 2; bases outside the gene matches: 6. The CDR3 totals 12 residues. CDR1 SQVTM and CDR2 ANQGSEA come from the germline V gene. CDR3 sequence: CSPERGTYEQYF. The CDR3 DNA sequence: TGCAGCCCGGAGCGGGGAACCTACGAGCAGTACTTC.

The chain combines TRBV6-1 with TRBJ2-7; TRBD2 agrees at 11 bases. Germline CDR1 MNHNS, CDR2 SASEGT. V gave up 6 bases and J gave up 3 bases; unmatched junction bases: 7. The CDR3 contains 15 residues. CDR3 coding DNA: TGTGCCAGCAGATCCGGGACTAGCGGATTCTACGAGCAGTACTTC. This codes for CASRSGTSGFYEQYF.

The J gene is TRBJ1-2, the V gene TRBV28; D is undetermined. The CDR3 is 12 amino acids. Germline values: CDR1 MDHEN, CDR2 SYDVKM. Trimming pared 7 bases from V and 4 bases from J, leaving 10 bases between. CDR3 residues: CASIGLPYGYTF. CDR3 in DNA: TGTGCCAGCATCGGACTCCCCTATGGCTACACCTTC.